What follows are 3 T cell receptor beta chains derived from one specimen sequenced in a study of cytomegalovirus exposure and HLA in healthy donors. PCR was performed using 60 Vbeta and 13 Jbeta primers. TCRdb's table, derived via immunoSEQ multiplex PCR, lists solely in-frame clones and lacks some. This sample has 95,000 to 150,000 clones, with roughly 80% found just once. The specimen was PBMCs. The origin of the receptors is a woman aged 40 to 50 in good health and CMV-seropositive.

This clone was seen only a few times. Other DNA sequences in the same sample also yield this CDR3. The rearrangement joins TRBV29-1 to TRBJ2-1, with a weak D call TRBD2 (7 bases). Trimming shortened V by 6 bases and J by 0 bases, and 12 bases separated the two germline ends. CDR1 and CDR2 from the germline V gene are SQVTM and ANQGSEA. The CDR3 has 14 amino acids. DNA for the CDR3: TGCAGCGTCGGGGGCGGGAGCTCCTACAATGAGCAGTTCTTC. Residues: CSVGGGSSYNEQFF.

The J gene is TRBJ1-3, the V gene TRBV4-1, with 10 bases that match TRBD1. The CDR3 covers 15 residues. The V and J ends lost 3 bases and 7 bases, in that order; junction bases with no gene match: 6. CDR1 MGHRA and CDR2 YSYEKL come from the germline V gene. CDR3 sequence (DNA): TGCGCCAGCAGCCACTCAGACAGGGGGCCGAACACCATATATTTT. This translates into CASSHSDRGPNTIYF.

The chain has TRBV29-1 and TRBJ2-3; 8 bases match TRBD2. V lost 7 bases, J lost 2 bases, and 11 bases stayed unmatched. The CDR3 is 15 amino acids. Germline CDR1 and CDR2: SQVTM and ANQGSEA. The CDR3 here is CSGGLAGLFTDTQYF. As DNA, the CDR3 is TGCAGCGGGGGGCTAGCGGGCCTATTCACAGATACGCAGTATTTT.